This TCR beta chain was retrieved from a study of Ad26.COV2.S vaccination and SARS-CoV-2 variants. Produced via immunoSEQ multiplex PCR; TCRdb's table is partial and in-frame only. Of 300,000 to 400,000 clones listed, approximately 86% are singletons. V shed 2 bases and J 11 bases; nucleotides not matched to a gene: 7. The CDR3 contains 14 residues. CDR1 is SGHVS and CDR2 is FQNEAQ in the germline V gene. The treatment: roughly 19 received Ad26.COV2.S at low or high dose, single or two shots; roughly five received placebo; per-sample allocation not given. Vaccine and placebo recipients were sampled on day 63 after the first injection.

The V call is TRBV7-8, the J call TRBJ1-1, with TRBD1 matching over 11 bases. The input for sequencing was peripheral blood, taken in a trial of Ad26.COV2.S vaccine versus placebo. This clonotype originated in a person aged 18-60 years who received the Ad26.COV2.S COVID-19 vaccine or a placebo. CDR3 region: CASSLHGTGGLAFF. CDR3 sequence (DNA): TGTGCCAGCAGCTTACATGGGACAGGGGGTTTGGCTTTCTTT.